These T cell receptor beta chains were read from a single sample in a study of a mutant IDH1 vaccine in newly diagnosed glioma. These receptors have no identified antigens. Sequencing used immunoSEQ multiplex PCR; TCRdb keeps in-frame clones, though not all of them. The data hold about 36,000 clones, with about 80% observed a single time. Sequences were derived from peripheral blood mononuclear cells (PBMCs), sampled from a glioma patient whose treatment included an IDH1 peptide vaccine. These receptor sequences come from a woman aged 25 to 45 with glioma. Some clones in this sample may be carry-over from other donors' samples. Both conserved end residues are part of each CDR3. Fields, in order: V gene, J gene, D gene, clone size, CDR3 protein, CDR3 DNA. D genes are given only for firm matches. Size is stated for part of the rows, as once, few or many counts, or as a class when the clone is expanded.

>TRBV28|TRBJ2-2|TRBD2|-
CASRRSGRADTGELFF
TGTGCCAGCAGACGTAGCGGGAGGGCCGACACCGGGGAGCTGTTTTTT
>TRBV5-1|TRBJ2-7|-|-
CASSLWRPPYEQYF
TGCGCCAGCAGCTTGTGGCGACCCCCCTACGAGCAGTACTTC
>TRBV20-1|TRBJ2-2|-|-
CSARLAGELFF
TGCAGTGCTAGGCTAGCCGGGGAGCTGTTTTTT
>TRBV5-1|TRBJ1-2|TRBD1|-
CASSRDRGSNYGYTF
TGCGCCAGCAGTCGTGACAGGGGGAGTAACTATGGCTACACCTTC
>TRBV19|TRBJ2-7|TRBD2|-
CASSIWRGGREDEQYF
TGTGCCAGTAGTATCTGGCGGGGGGGCCGCGAGGACGAGCAGTACTTC
>TRBV30|TRBJ2-6|-|-
CAWSVGVTSSGANVLTF
TGTGCCTGGAGTGTCGGGGTCACGAGCTCTGGGGCCAACGTCCTGACTTTC
>TRBV6-6|TRBJ1-1|-|few
CASSLDVREAFF
TGTGCCAGCAGTTTGGACGTACGCGAAGCTTTCTTT
>TRBV5-1|TRBJ2-1|TRBD2|-
CASSLSGTSGGRNEQFF
TGCGCCAGCAGCTTGTCGGGGACTAGCGGAGGGAGAAATGAGCAGTTCTTC
>TRBV19|TRBJ2-2|-|-
CATTQGTNTGELFF
TGTGCCACTACTCAGGGGACGAACACCGGGGAGCTGTTTTTT
>TRBV6-5|TRBJ1-1|-|few
CASSDNTEAFF
TGTGCCAGCAGCGATAACACTGAAGCTTTCTTT
>TRBV11-2|TRBJ2-2|-|-
CASSRSGTGNTGELFF
TGTGCCAGCAGCAGATCCGGGACGGGGAACACCGGGGAGCTGTTTTTT
>TRBV12-5|TRBJ2-5|TRBD2|-
CASGFSLSRAGEETQYF
TGTGCTAGTGGTTTTTCCCTCTCGCGGGCGGGAGAAGAGACCCAGTACTTC
>TRBV7-9|TRBJ2-2|TRBD2|-
CASSSLGAGAGELFF
TGTGCCAGCAGCTCCTTGGGAGCGGGAGCCGGGGAGCTGTTTTTT
>TRBV10-3|TRBJ2-3|-|once
CAIKPGPGTDTQYF
TGTGCCATCAAGCCGGGCCCCGGCACAGATACGCAGTATTTT
>TRBV6-1|TRBJ2-1|TRBD2|-
CASSTGTSGTNEQFF
TGTGCCAGCAGTACGGGAACTAGCGGGACTAATGAGCAGTTCTTC
>TRBV19|TRBJ2-2|TRBD2|-
CASSSGLAGGPNTGELFF
TGTGCCAGTAGCTCAGGACTAGCGGGAGGACCTAACACCGGGGAGCTGTTTTTT
>TRBV29-1|TRBJ1-1|TRBD1|-
CSVSRDRGAEAFF
TGCAGCGTCTCTAGGGACAGGGGCGCTGAAGCTTTCTTT
>TRBV7-9|TRBJ1-1|-|once
CASSLAGANTEAFF
TGTGCCAGCAGCTTAGCGGGGGCGAACACTGAAGCTTTCTTT
>TRBV4-1|TRBJ2-7|-|-
CASSQVETGDYEQYF
TGCGCCAGCAGCCAAGTGGAGACCGGAGACTACGAGCAGTACTTC
>TRBV19|TRBJ2-7|-|-
CASSTTGGEQYF
TGTGCCAGTAGTACCACAGGAGGCGAGCAGTACTTC
>TRBV9|TRBJ2-3|-|-
CASSVGSDTQYF
TGTGCCAGCAGCGTAGGCTCAGATACGCAGTATTTT
>TRBV6-1|TRBJ2-7|TRBD2|-
CASSEARLAGREQYF
TGTGCCAGCAGTGAAGCGCGGCTAGCGGGACGGGAGCAGTACTTC
>TRBV2|TRBJ2-7|TRBD2|-
CASSEGVAGAVYF
TGTGCCAGCAGTGAAGGGGTAGCGGGTGCGGTGTACTTC
>TRBV9|TRBJ1-1|-|few
CASSFDPSNTEAFF
TGTGCCAGCAGCTTCGACCCGTCGAACACTGAAGCTTTCTTT
>TRBV5-6|TRBJ2-1|-|-
CASSFSGHLNTYNEQFF
TGTGCCAGCAGCTTCTCGGGACATCTAAATACCTACAATGAGCAGTTCTTC
>TRBV4-1|TRBJ2-7|TRBD2|-
CASSQPGLAVHEQYF
TGCGCCAGCAGCCAACCGGGACTAGCGGTGCACGAGCAGTACTTC
>TRBV7-2|TRBJ1-1|-|few
CASSLSSYEAFF
TGTGCCAGCAGCTTAAGCAGCTATGAAGCTTTCTTT
>TRBV5-4|TRBJ2-2|-|-
CASSLQGKNTGELFF
TGTGCCAGCAGCTTGCAGGGGAAGAACACCGGGGAGCTGTTTTTT
>TRBV6-1|TRBJ2-7|-|-
CASRGANSYEQYF
TGTGCCAGCAGGGGGGCCAACTCCTACGAGCAGTACTTC
>TRBV5-1|TRBJ2-7|TRBD1|-
CASSLETGGYEQYF
TGCGCCAGCAGCTTGGAGACAGGGGGCTACGAGCAGTACTTC
>TRBV25-1|TRBJ2-1|TRBD2|-
CASSEGLAPHNEQFF
TGTGCCAGCAGCGAAGGACTAGCGCCACACAATGAGCAGTTCTTC
>TRBV7-9|TRBJ2-3|-|-
CASSLSKSPNTQYF
TGTGCCAGCAGCTTAAGTAAATCGCCGAATACGCAGTATTTT
>TRBV12-1|TRBJ2-7|-|-
CASSFLAMHEQYF
TGTGCCAGCAGCTTTCTAGCGATGCACGAGCAGTACTTC
>TRBV30|TRBJ2-3|TRBD2|once
CAWIAGFSTDTQYF
TGTGCCTGGATAGCGGGATTTAGCACAGATACGCAGTATTTT
>TRBV10-3|TRBJ2-7|-|-
CATEDSRNSYEQYF
TGTGCCACCGAAGACAGCAGAAACTCCTACGAGCAGTACTTC
>TRBV7-3|TRBJ2-2|-|few
CASSPNRAGTAYNTGELFF
TGTGCCAGCAGCCCTAATAGGGCGGGGACAGCCTATAACACCGGGGAGCTGTTTTTT
>TRBV27|TRBJ1-5|-|-
CASSLTGEGSNQPQHF
TGTGCCAGCAGTTTGACTGGAGAAGGAAGCAATCAGCCCCAGCATTTT
>TRBV6-5|TRBJ1-5|-|-
CASSEQGFNQPQHF
TGTGCCAGCAGTGAGCAGGGATTCAATCAGCCCCAGCATTTT
>TRBV6-6|TRBJ2-7|-|-
CASSPQKASYEQYF
TGTGCCAGCAGTCCTCAGAAGGCATCCTACGAGCAGTACTTC
>TRBV18|TRBJ2-5|TRBD1|-
CASSPPIADRGQETQYF
TGTGCCAGCTCACCACCGATTGCGGACAGGGGGCAAGAGACCCAGTACTTC
>TRBV18|TRBJ2-2|TRBD2|once
CASSPGGLASPAGELFF
TGTGCCAGCTCACCGGGAGGACTAGCTTCCCCCGCCGGGGAGCTGTTTTTT
>TRBV6-5|TRBJ2-1|-|-
CASTHGGEQFF
TGTGCCAGCACCCACGGTGGTGAGCAGTTCTTC
>TRBV7-9|TRBJ2-7|-|few
CASSPLLVRSYEQYF
TGTGCCAGCAGCCCTCTTCTGGTGCGATCCTACGAGCAGTACTTC